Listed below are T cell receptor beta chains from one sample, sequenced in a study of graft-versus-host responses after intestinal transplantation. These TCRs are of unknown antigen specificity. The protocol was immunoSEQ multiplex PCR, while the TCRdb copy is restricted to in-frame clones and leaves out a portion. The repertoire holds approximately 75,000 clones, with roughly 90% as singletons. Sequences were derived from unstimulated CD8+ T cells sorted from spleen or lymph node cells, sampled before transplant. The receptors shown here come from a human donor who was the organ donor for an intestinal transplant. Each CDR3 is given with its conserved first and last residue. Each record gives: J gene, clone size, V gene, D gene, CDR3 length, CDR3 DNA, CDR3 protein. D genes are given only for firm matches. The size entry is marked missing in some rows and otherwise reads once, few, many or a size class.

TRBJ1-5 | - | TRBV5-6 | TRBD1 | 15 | TGTGCCAGCAGCTCGATCGGGACAGAGCATCAGCCCCAGCATTTT | CASSSIGTEHQPQHF
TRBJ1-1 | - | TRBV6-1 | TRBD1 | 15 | TGTGCCAGCAGTGAAGATTGGACAGGGGTCACTGAAGCTTTCTTT | CASSEDWTGVTEAFF
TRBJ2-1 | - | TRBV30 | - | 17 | TGTGCCTGGAGTGAGTGGGAGACCCCCCTTACCTACAATGAGCAGTTCTTC | CAWSEWETPLTYNEQFF
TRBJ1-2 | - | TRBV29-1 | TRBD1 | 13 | TGCAGCGTTGAATGGCGGGACAGCTATGGCTACACCTTC | CSVEWRDSYGYTF
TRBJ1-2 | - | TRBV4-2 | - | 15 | TGTGCCAGCAGCCATCCTATGCCTCTCCAGGGGGGCTACACCTTC | CASSHPMPLQGGYTF
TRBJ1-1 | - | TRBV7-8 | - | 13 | TGTGCCAGCAAGGCGGGATGGGACACTGAAGCTTTCTTT | CASKAGWDTEAFF
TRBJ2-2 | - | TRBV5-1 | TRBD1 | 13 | TGCGCCAGCAGCGACAGGGGCACCGGGGAGCTGTTTTTT | CASSDRGTGELFF
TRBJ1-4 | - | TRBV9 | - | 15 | TGTGCCAGCAGCGTACAGGCTTCAACTAATGAAAAACTGTTTTTT | CASSVQASTNEKLFF
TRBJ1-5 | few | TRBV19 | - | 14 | TGTGCCAGTAGTACGCGAGGGATTAGTCAGCCCCAGCATTTT | CASSTRGISQPQHF
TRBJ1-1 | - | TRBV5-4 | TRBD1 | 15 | TGTGCCAGCAGCTTAAGCACAGGGGGTATGACTGAAGCTTTCTTT | CASSLSTGGMTEAFF